The 24 T cell receptor beta chains presented below share a single source sample, sequenced in a study of identical twins. TCRdb itself ran the 5' RACE reads through MiXCR, one entry per CDR3 protein. Of about 390,000 distinct CDR3 sequences listed, roughly 9% are singletons. Input material: naive T cells sorted from blood. Receptors originate from a woman aged 45 to 65 in good health.

The chain carries TRBV4-1 and TRBJ1-2; D is uncertain. V lost 2 bases to trimming and J lost 5 bases, with 12 bases between them. The CDR3 has 14 amino acids. Per germline, CDR1 MGHRA and CDR2 YSYEKL. In DNA form, the CDR3 reads TGCGCCAGCAGCCAAAACTTAGGTCGGTATGGCTACACCTTC. Translated: CASSQNLGRYGYTF.

This clonotype was recorded a few times. The J gene is TRBJ2-3, the V gene TRBV24-1; a possible D gene is TRBD2 (5 bases). V shed 4 bases and J shed 0 bases, with 19 bases lying between them. The CDR3 has 18 amino acids. Per germline, CDR1 KGHDR and CDR2 SFDVKD. In DNA form, the CDR3 reads TGTGCCACCAGTGAAGGACTTTTTCTCACAGCTAGCACAGATACGCAGTATTTT. Encoded protein: CATSEGLFLTASTDTQYF.

The rearrangement joins TRBV6-5 to TRBJ2-7, with TRBD2 matching over 8 bases. V gave up 5 bases and J gave up 3 bases; unmatched junction bases: 9. The CDR3 totals 15 residues. From germline, CDR1 is MNHEY and CDR2 SVGAGI. CDR3 sequence (DNA): TGTGCCAGCAGTCCAGGTTTAGCGGGACGCTACGAGCAGTACTTC. Encoded protein: CASSPGLAGRYEQYF.

The chain couples TRBV12-5 to TRBJ2-5; TRBD2 agrees at 15 bases. With V trimmed by 5 bases and J by 4 bases, 8 bases remained unmatched. Germline CDR1 reads LGHNT; CDR2 reads FRNRAP. The CDR3 runs 17 residues. CDR3: CASGPGTSGRRIETQYF. In nucleotides, the CDR3 is TGTGCTAGTGGTCCCGGGACTAGCGGGAGGAGAATAGAGACCCAGTACTTC.

There are many counts of this clonotype. The chain has TRBV5-6 and TRBJ1-1; D is ambiguous. V was shortened by 5 bases and J by 5 bases, with 16 bases between the two germline ends. The CDR3 loop spans 14 amino acids. CDR1 and CDR2 from the germline V gene are SGHDT and YYEEEE. CDR3: CASRLAEVVTEAFF. The DNA of the CDR3 is TGTGCCAGCAGGCTAGCAGAGGTTGTTACTGAAGCTTTCTTT.

The chain links TRBV28 to TRBJ1-1; tentative D call: TRBD1 (5 bases). The CDR3 totals 13 residues. The germline CDR1 and CDR2 sequences are MDHEN and SYDVKM. The DNA for the CDR3 is TGTTCGGGCAGGGCCTCTGAGGGCACTGAAGCTTTCTTT. Residues: CSGRASEGTEAFF.

In this sample, this clonotype turned up many times. This rearrangement joins TRBV5-1 to TRBJ2-7; D is unclear. The V and J ends lost 5 bases and 1 base respectively, with 7 bases between them. The CDR3 has 12 amino acids. Germline CDR1 and CDR2: SGHRS and YFSETQ. The CDR3 sequence: CASSGVSYEQYF. CDR3 nucleotides: TGCGCCAGCAGTGGCGTATCCTACGAGCAGTACTTC.

V and J are TRBV27 and TRBJ2-5; D might be TRBD2 (5 bases). Trimming removed 5 bases at V and 0 bases at J, with 16 bases between. Germline-derived CDR1 and CDR2 are MNHEY and SMNVEV (reference sequence). CDR3 length: 16 residues. The CDR3 protein is CASSPLLLRDQETQYF. Written as DNA, the CDR3 is TGTGCCAGCAGTCCCCTTTTATTGCGGGACCAAGAGACCCAGTACTTC.

The chain uses TRBV9 and TRBJ1-1, with D perhaps matching TRBD1 (5 bases). Between the trimmed V and J ends, which lost 0 bases and 5 bases, there was a span of 11 bases. This CDR3 region has 14 residues. The germline gives CDR1 SGDLS, CDR2 YYNGEE. CDR3 nucleotide sequence: TGTGCCAGCAGCGTAGGAGGGGTAGGGACTGAAGCTTTCTTT. This sequence encodes CASSVGGVGTEAFF. The whole variable domain, remainder taken from reference TRBV9 and TRBJ1-1, is DSGVTQTPKHLITATGQRVTLRCSPRSGDLSVYWYQQSLDQGLQFLIQYYNGEERAKGNILERFSAQQFPDLHSELNLSSLELGDSALYFCASSVGGVGTEAFFGQGTRLTVV.

The CDR3 coding sequence is TGTGCCAGCAGTTTGCAGGGTCTCTATGGCTACACCTTC. It specifies CASSLQGLYGYTF. The rearrangement uses TRBV12-3 or TRBV12-4 and TRBJ1-2, with a tentative D call TRBD1 (5 bases). The germline V and J ends were trimmed by 3 bases and 4 bases, with 9 bases remaining between them. The CDR3 runs 13 residues.

This clonotype was seen ten or more times. The chain carries TRBV5-1 and TRBJ2-1; 8 bases match TRBD1. This CDR3 has 15 amino acids. With 2 bases clipped from V and 5 bases from J, the junction kept 6 bases outside the gene matches. Germline CDR1 is SGHRS and CDR2 is YFSETQ. CDR3 loop: CASSFLRGQDNEQFF. DNA of the CDR3: TGCGCCAGCAGCTTTCTCAGGGGGCAAGACAATGAGCAGTTCTTC.

This chain uses TRBV10-2 with TRBJ2-2, with 12 positions matching TRBD2. V dropped 6 bases and J dropped 6; count of bases not matched to a gene: 2. The germline CDR1 and CDR2 sequences are WSHSY and SAAADI. This CDR3 comprises 14 residues. CDR3 DNA sequence: TGCGCCAGCAGGCCTAGCGGGAGGGCCGGGGAGCTGTTTTTT. Protein: CASRPSGRAGELFF.

This clonotype was observed at least ten times. The rearrangement uses TRBV6-2 or TRBV6-3 and TRBJ2-1; 11 bases match TRBD2. V was clipped by 0 bases and J by 5 bases; unmatched bases: 3. The CDR3 length is 16 residues. CDR1 is MNHEY, CDR2 SVGEGT, per germline. CDR3 loop: CASSYSGTSGNNEQFF. DNA of the CDR3: TGTGCCAGCAGTTACTCGGGGACTAGCGGTAACAATGAGCAGTTCTTC.

This clonotype was picked up many times. The chain couples TRBV20-1 to TRBJ2-3; D not certain. The V and J ends lost 3 bases and 2 bases respectively, with 9 bases between them. Germline-derived CDR1 and CDR2 are DFQATT and SNEGSKA (reference sequence). The CDR3 extends over 13 amino acids. In DNA form, the CDR3 reads TGCAGTGCTAGGTTTAGGCTCACAGATACGCAGTATTTT. Its protein is CSARFRLTDTQYF.

The rearrangement uses TRBV12-3 or TRBV12-4 and TRBJ1-1, with 9 bases aligning to TRBD1. The CDR3 runs 12 residues. V was clipped by 3 bases and J by 10 bases; unmatched bases: 3. The CDR3 coding sequence is TGTGCCAGCAGTTTTAGACAGGGGGGAGCTTTCTTT. It encodes CASSFRQGGAFF.

This clonotype was counted a few times. The chain uses TRBV27 and TRBJ2-3, with D perhaps matching TRBD1 (5 bases). Germline V lookup: CDR1 MNHEY, CDR2 SMNVEV (reference sequence). CDR3 length: 15 residues. Trimming took off 6 bases at V and 2 bases at J, with 15 bases between the two ends. Here the CDR3 DNA reads TGTGCCAGCAGCCCTACACAGGCCCACACAGATACGCAGTATTTT. Translation gives CASSPTQAHTDTQYF.

The chain recombines TRBV25-1 with TRBJ2-2, with 8 bases identical to TRBD1. Germline values: CDR1 MGHDK, CDR2 SYGVNS. V lost 6 bases to trimming and J lost 6 bases; unmatched junction nucleotides: 6. The CDR3 is made up of 14 amino acids. The CDR3 nucleotides are TGTGCCAGCAGACCGGACAGGGTCGCCGGGGAGCTGTTTTTT. Its translation is CASRPDRVAGELFF.

The rearrangement joins TRBV4-1 to TRBJ1-6; tentative D call: TRBD1 (6 bases). V lost 4 bases, J lost 10 bases, and 8 bases lay in between. The CDR3 loop spans 12 amino acids. Germline-derived CDR1 and CDR2 are MGHRA and YSYEKL. CDR3 DNA: TGCGCCAGCAGCCGGGGGGCATCACCCCTCCACTTT. As protein: CASSRGASPLHF.

This clonotype came up a few times. This chain joins TRBV5-1 and TRBJ1-3; D not certain. V dropped 7 bases and J dropped 0 bases, with 8 bases sitting between them. Germline CDR1 reads SGHRS; CDR2 reads YFSETQ. This CDR3 spans 13 amino acids. CDR3 sequence (DNA): TGCGCCAGCCGACTCGACTCTGGAAACACCATATATTTT. Encoded protein: CASRLDSGNTIYF.

This clonotype came up many times. The rearrangement joins TRBV12-3 or TRBV12-4 to TRBJ2-7, with 7 bases fitting TRBD2. This CDR3 comprises 14 residues. Losses at the gene ends were 8 bases for V and 2 bases for J; bases not matched to a gene: 9. The CDR3 protein is CASGAAGLTYEQYF. The CDR3 bases are TGTGCCAGCGGGGCAGCGGGGCTAACCTACGAGCAGTACTTC.

This clonotype has just a few counts. The chain couples TRBV7-8 to TRBJ1-4; no definite D call. The CDR3 spans 13 residues. Germline CDR1 is SGHVS and CDR2 is FQNEAQ. Trimming cost V 3 bases and J 8 bases, with 10 bases left between them. The CDR3 DNA sequence: TGTGCCAGCAGCTTCGGGCCCGGCGAAAAACTGTTTTTT. This gives the protein CASSFGPGEKLFF.

The rearrangement joins TRBV5-1 to TRBJ1-1, with a weak D call TRBD1 (6 bases). The CDR3 consists of 14 residues. Germline values: CDR1 SGHRS, CDR2 YFSETQ. The V end was cut by 4 bases, the J end by 5 bases, with 15 bases between. The CDR3 nucleotides read TGCGCCAGCAGCCTTACAGGGTTTGGAACTGAAGCTTTCTTT. Translating gives CASSLTGFGTEAFF.

This clonotype was counted a few times. The chain couples TRBV29-1 to TRBJ1-1; 7 nucleotides agree with TRBD1. CDR1 and CDR2 from the germline V gene are SQVTM and ANQGSEA. CDR3 length: 13 amino acids. Trimming took 6 bases from V and 5 from J; bases not matched to a gene: 9. In nucleotides, the CDR3 is TGCAGCGTACTACAGGGGCCGGGGACTGAAGCTTTCTTT. Translated: CSVLQGPGTEAFF.

This chain uses TRBV29-1 with TRBJ2-1; D perhaps matches TRBD2 (5 bases). V was clipped by 7 bases and J by 4 bases, with 11 bases between them. The germline CDR1 and CDR2 sequences are SQVTM and ANQGSEA. The CDR3 sequence is 12 residues long. As DNA, the CDR3 is TGCAGCGGGAGAAGGGAGTACAATGAGCAGTTCTTC. Protein product: CSGRREYNEQFF.